This TCR beta chain was identified during a study of blood T cell repertoires in COVID-19. For the study at large: COVID-19 samples collected from the United States, Italy and Spain covered acute and convalescent phases.

The CDR3 is made up of 13 amino acids. The germline V and J ends were trimmed by 7 bases and 1 base, with 11 bases remaining between them. Germline CDR1 MDHEN, CDR2 SYDVKM. Authors' analysis steps: Scientists estimated how many nucleated cells there were by amplifying reference gene primers. TCRdb keeps only in-frame clones here, not all; method: immunoSEQ multiplex PCR. That table is the source of V, J and clone size, and D and trimming were worked out from the DNA. The sample contains around 260,000 clones, around 84% of which appear only once. The sample consisted of peripheral blood. The clonotype originates from a woman aged 55-75 years with COVID-19, enrolled during active disease. The rearrangement uses TRBV28 and TRBJ2-7; D is ambiguous. The DNA of the CDR3 is TGTGCCAGCAATTCCCCAGTTTCCTACGAGCAGTACTTC. This sequence encodes CASNSPVSYEQYF.